One sample yielded the 30 T cell receptor beta chains listed below, sequenced in a study of blood T cell repertoires in COVID-19. Profiled with immunoSEQ multiplex PCR; TCRdb holds only in-frame clones, not every one. The data contain 100,000 to 150,000 clones, 75% to 90% of them singletons. Source material: peripheral blood. The receptor set was obtained from a man aged 55 to 70 with COVID-19, enrolled during active disease.

The chain uses TRBV18 and TRBJ2-1; D not certain. V gave up 2 bases and J gave up 5 bases, with 4 bases separating them. The V gene's germline CDR1 is KGHSH and CDR2 LQKENI. CDR3 length: 12 amino acids. The CDR3: CASSPGDNEQFF. CDR3 coding DNA: TGTGCCAGCTCACCAGGAGACAATGAGCAGTTCTTC.

V and J are TRBV28 and TRBJ1-5; D perhaps matches TRBD1 (5 bases). The CDR3 consists of 16 residues. Trimming cost V 4 bases and J 4 bases, with 17 bases left between them. The germline gives CDR1 MDHEN, CDR2 SYDVKM. The CDR3 is CASSSPRGVTNQPQHF. For the CDR3, the DNA is TGTGCCAGCAGTTCTCCTCGGGGGGTGACTAATCAGCCCCAGCATTTT.

The chain couples TRBV5-4 to TRBJ2-5; TRBD1 matches at 7 bases. V shed 4 bases, J shed 0 bases, and the junction held 3 bases outside the gene matches. Per germline, CDR1 SGHNT and CDR2 YYREEE (reference sequence). The CDR3 runs to 14 residues. CDR3 sequence: CASSLGTDQETQYF. The CDR3 nucleotides are TGTGCCAGCAGCCTCGGGACAGACCAAGAGACCCAGTACTTC.

The chain combines TRBV30 with TRBJ2-7; D is perhaps TRBD1 (6 bases). CDR1 is GTSNPN, CDR2 SVGIG, per germline (reference sequence). With 2 bases removed from V and 6 bases from J, the gap between germline ends came to 14 bases. The CDR3 is made up of 13 amino acids. The chain's CDR3 is CAWSMDRGSEQYF. The CDR3 coding sequence is TGTGCCTGGAGTATGGACAGAGGGTCCGAGCAGTACTTC.

This clone is a singleton in its sample. The chain joins TRBV29-1 to TRBJ2-7, with no clear D. Germline V gene sequence: CDR1 SQVTM, CDR2 ANQGSEA. The CDR3 sequence is 11 residues long. Trimming took 5 bases from V and 7 from J, leaving 12 bases between them. The CDR3 here is CSVTGSREQYF. The DNA of the CDR3 is TGCAGCGTTACTGGCTCTAGGGAGCAGTACTTC.

The genes are TRBV7-8 and TRBJ1-2; 9 bases agree with TRBD1. The V segment lost 1 base and the J segment 14 bases; nucleotides outside the gene matches: 5. CDR3 length: 12 residues. The germline V gene has CDR1 SGHVS and CDR2 FQNEAQ. The CDR3 loop is CASSLDRGQGTF. In DNA form, the CDR3 reads TGTGCCAGCAGCTTAGACAGGGGACAGGGAACCTTC. Complete variable domain (other parts from reference TRBV7-8 and TRBJ1-2): GAGVSQSPRYKVAKRGQDVALRCDPISGHVSLFWYQQALGQGPEFLTYFQNEAQLDKSGLPSDRFFAERPEGSVSTLKIQRTQQEDSAVYLCASSLDRGQGTFGSGTRLTVV.

The J gene is TRBJ2-5, the V gene TRBV5-1; the D is unclear. V shed 3 bases and J shed 1 base, with 10 bases lying between them. Germline V gene sequence: CDR1 SGHRS, CDR2 YFSETQ. This CDR3 spans 14 amino acids. The CDR3: CASSSWAFQETQYF. The DNA for the CDR3 is TGCGCCAGCAGCTCTTGGGCCTTCCAAGAGACCCAGTACTTC.

This chain joins TRBV5-5 and TRBJ1-4; a possible D gene is TRBD1 (6 bases). With 4 bases removed from V and 7 bases from J, the gap between germline ends came to 17 bases. Germline CDR1 reads SGHKS; CDR2 reads YYEKEE (reference sequence). The CDR3 is 15 amino acids. The CDR3 is CASSALQGRGEKLFF. The CDR3 DNA reads TGTGCCAGCAGCGCCCTACAGGGCAGGGGTGAAAAACTGTTTTTT.

V usage is TRBV15 and J usage is TRBJ2-2; maybe TRBD1 (5 bases). Between the trimmed V and J ends, which lost 1 base and 8 bases, there was a span of 17 bases. CDR3 length equals 16 residues. CDR1 and CDR2 (germline): LNHNV, YYDKDF (reference sequence). DNA of the CDR3: TGTGCCACCAGCAGAGGGAAGGGCAGGGCTTCAGGGGAGCTGTTTTTT. Amino acids: CATSRGKGRASGELFF.

This clone was seen more than once but under ten times. The J gene is TRBJ2-2, the V gene TRBV5-4; possible D gene TRBD1, 6 bases. Germline CDR1 and CDR2: SGHNT and YYREEE (reference sequence). The V end was cut by 4 bases, the J end by 1 base, with 14 bases between. The CDR3 is 16 amino acids. The CDR3 nucleotides read TGTGCCAGCAGCATAGGACAGCTCCAGAACACCGGGGAGCTGTTTTTT. Translating gives CASSIGQLQNTGELFF.

This clone has a handful of counts. V gene TRBV14 combines with J gene TRBJ1-6, with D tentatively TRBD1 (5 bases). The CDR3 is 13 amino acids. Germline V gene lookup returns CDR1 SGHDN and CDR2 FVKESK. V was pared by 0 bases and J by 12 bases, with 9 bases between. CDR3 protein: CASSQDVGGPLHF. In nucleotides, the CDR3 is TGTGCCAGCAGCCAAGATGTGGGGGGACCCCTCCACTTT.

This rearrangement joins TRBV6-1 to TRBJ2-4; D might be TRBD2 (6 bases). V lost 2 bases and J lost 11, with 13 bases in between. The CDR3 has 13 residues. In germline, CDR1 is MNHNS, CDR2 SASEGT. The CDR3 bases are TGTGCCAGCAGTGAAAGGAGGGACTCATTTCAGTACTTC. It yields the protein CASSERRDSFQYF.

The CDR3 nucleotides are TGTGCCAGCAGCTTACAGGGGAGGAACACTGAAGCTTTCTTT. Its protein is CASSLQGRNTEAFF. This chain links TRBV7-3 with TRBJ1-1; D perhaps matches TRBD1 (6 bases). Trimming took off 2 bases at V and 1 base at J, with 8 bases between the two ends. The V gene's germline CDR1 is SGHTA and CDR2 FQGTGA. This CDR3 has 14 residues.

Here the CDR3 DNA reads TGTGCCAGCAGCTTAGGGGAGCAAGAGACCCAGTACTTC. Protein sequence: CASSLGEQETQYF. This chain connects TRBV7-7 to TRBJ2-5; a possible D gene is TRBD2 (5 bases). This CDR3 has 13 residues. Trimming left V 1 base short and J 2 bases short, with 5 bases between. Germline CDR1 reads SSHAT; CDR2 reads FNYEAQ (reference sequence).

This rearrangement joins TRBV30 to TRBJ1-2, with 7 nucleotides matching TRBD1. This CDR3 contains 14 residues. Trimming at V came to 3 bases and at J to 8 bases, leaving 12 bases not matched to a gene. Per the germline V gene, CDR1 is GTSNPN and CDR2 is SVGIG (reference sequence). CDR3: CAWRKPTGAGGYTF. Here the CDR3 DNA reads TGTGCCTGGAGAAAGCCTACAGGGGCGGGGGGCTACACCTTC.

This clone was detected only a few times. The J gene is TRBJ2-7, the V gene TRBV6-1, with 9 bases that match TRBD1. The germline gives CDR1 MNHNS, CDR2 SASEGT. The CDR3 length is 14 residues. Germline trimming cut 0 bases from V and 6 bases from J; bases unmatched to any gene: 3. The CDR3: CASSEAGQGGEQYF. As DNA, the CDR3 is TGTGCCAGCAGTGAAGCGGGACAGGGTGGCGAGCAGTACTTC.

The rearrangement links TRBV6-1 to TRBJ1-2, with 7 bases fitting TRBD1. With V trimmed by 5 bases and J by 3 bases, 0 bases remained unmatched. In germline, CDR1 is MNHNS, CDR2 SASEGT. The length of the CDR3 is 12 residues. Here the CDR3 reads CASSTGDYGYTF. As DNA, the CDR3 is TGTGCCAGCAGTACAGGGGACTATGGCTACACCTTC.

This clone was recorded once. The rearrangement links TRBV19 to TRBJ2-5; 7 bases map to TRBD1. The germline V gene encodes CDR1 LNHDA and CDR2 SQIVND (reference sequence). CDR3 length: 15 amino acids. The V and J ends lost 6 bases and 0 bases, in that order; junction bases with no gene match: 7. CDR3 in amino acids: CASSQGQRYQETQYF. CDR3 sequence (DNA): TGTGCCAGTAGCCAGGGACAGCGGTACCAAGAGACCCAGTACTTC.

The chain recombines TRBV19 with TRBJ1-3, with TRBD1 matching 12 bases. Unmatched junction bases numbered 4, after V lost 10 bases and J lost 0 bases. The CDR3 runs 15 residues. The germline V gene has CDR1 LNHDA and CDR2 SQIVND (reference sequence). The CDR3 here is CATRDRGPSGNTIYF. CDR3 nucleotide sequence: TGTGCCACCCGGGACAGGGGGCCCTCTGGAAACACCATATATTTT.

This chain connects TRBV7-2 to TRBJ1-4, with D unclear. Germline lookup yields CDR1 SGHTA and CDR2 FQGNSA. The CDR3 contains 13 residues. V was trimmed by 5 bases and J by 4 bases, leaving 8 bases between them. CDR3 sequence: CASSQNLNEKLFF. The CDR3 DNA sequence: TGTGCCAGCAGCCAGAACCTTAATGAAAAACTGTTTTTT. Based on the CDR3 plus reference TRBV7-2 and TRBJ1-4, the full variable domain is GAGVSQSPSNKVTEKGKDVELRCDPISGHTALYWYRQSLGQGLEFLIYFQGNSAPDKSGLPSDRFSAERTGGSVSTLTIQRTQQEDSAVYLCASSQNLNEKLFFGSGTQLSVL.

The gene calls are TRBV11-2 and TRBJ2-7, with 7 bases identical to TRBD1. This CDR3 spans 15 amino acids. The V and J ends lost 5 bases and 7 bases, in that order; junction bases with no gene match: 14. Germline V gene sequence: CDR1 SGHAT, CDR2 FQNNGV. CDR3 in DNA: TGTGCCAGCAGCCCGCCACAGGGGAGAGGTGGGGAGCAGTACTTC. Its translation is CASSPPQGRGGEQYF.

In DNA form, the CDR3 reads TGTGCCACCAGCAGAGATCCCTTCACTGAAGCTTTCTTT. It codes for CATSRDPFTEAFF. The V gene is TRBV15, the J gene TRBJ1-1, with unresolved D. Trimming cost V 0 bases and J 4 bases, with 6 bases left between them. CDR1 is LNHNV, CDR2 YYDKDF, per germline (reference sequence). CDR3 length equals 13 residues.

The V and J genes are TRBV11-2 and TRBJ1-2; tentatively, D is TRBD1 (6 bases). Germline assignment: CDR1 SGHAT and CDR2 FQNNGV. The CDR3 consists of 14 residues. V was clipped by 2 bases and J by 6 bases, with 13 bases between them. The DNA for the CDR3 is TGTGCCAGCAGCTTAACCGGGACACCCGATGGCTACACCTTC. Protein: CASSLTGTPDGYTF.

This chain uses TRBV5-4 with TRBJ1-1; the D gene is possibly TRBD1 (5 bases). Germline CDR1 reads SGHNT; CDR2 reads YYREEE (reference sequence). CDR3 length equals 14 residues. Trimming shortened V by 4 bases and J by 4 bases, and 14 bases separated the two germline ends. The CDR3 spells CASSGALGATEAFF. DNA for the CDR3: TGTGCCAGCAGCGGGGCCCTTGGGGCCACTGAAGCTTTCTTT.

The chain is built from TRBV9 and TRBJ2-7; D is perhaps TRBD1 (5 bases). Germline lookup yields CDR1 SGDLS and CDR2 YYNGEE. This CDR3 contains 15 residues. The ends were cut back, 0 bases at V and 5 bases at J, with 15 bases in the middle. Written as DNA, the CDR3 is TGTGCCAGCAGCGTAGGAGGAGCAGGGTTCGACGAGCAGTACTTC. Protein sequence: CASSVGGAGFDEQYF.

The V gene is TRBV2, the J gene TRBJ1-1; possible D gene TRBD1, 6 bases. This CDR3 is built from 13 residues. Germline V gene sequence: CDR1 SNHLY, CDR2 FYNNEI. V shed 6 bases and J shed 1 base, with 9 bases lying between them. CDR3 residues: CASRGQPNTEAFF. For the CDR3, the DNA is TGTGCCAGCAGAGGACAGCCGAACACTGAAGCTTTCTTT.

V and J are TRBV5-5 and TRBJ1-4; D gene ambiguous. The CDR3 covers 17 residues. The V end was cut by 4 bases, the J end by 4 bases, with 20 bases between. The germline V gene has CDR1 SGHKS and CDR2 YYEKEE (reference sequence). The CDR3 sequence is CASSDTRSGNSNEKLFF. The CDR3 DNA reads as TGTGCCAGCAGCGACACCCGATCAGGCAATAGTAATGAAAAACTGTTTTTT. The variable domain in full, completed from reference TRBV5-5 and TRBJ1-4, reads DAGVTQSPTHLIKTRGQQVTLRCSPISGHKSVSWYQQVLGQGPQFIFQYYEKEERGRGNFPDRFSARQFPNYSSELNVNALLLGDSALYLCASSDTRSGNSNEKLFFGSGTQLSVL.

The V and J genes are TRBV7-6 and TRBJ2-7; D gene ambiguous. CDR1 is SGHVS and CDR2 is FNYEAQ in the germline V gene. Trimming took 1 base from V and 7 from J, leaving 11 bases between them. This CDR3 has 13 residues. The CDR3 loop reads CASSLVRQAEQYF. CDR3 DNA sequence: TGTGCCAGCAGCTTAGTAAGGCAGGCTGAGCAGTACTTC.

V usage is TRBV19 and J usage is TRBJ1-1; a weak D match, TRBD1 (6 bases). CDR3 size: 13 residues. Trimming stripped 5 bases from V and 4 bases from J, with 11 bases between. The germline V gene has CDR1 LNHDA and CDR2 SQIVND (reference sequence). Here the CDR3 DNA reads TGTGCCAGTAGTGTCCAGGGGCTCACTGAAGCTTTCTTT. Its translation is CASSVQGLTEAFF.

This chain links TRBV29-1 with TRBJ2-3; 10 bases match TRBD2. After removal of 4 bases from V and 3 bases from J, the junction contained 7 bases not matched to a gene. Germline-derived CDR1 and CDR2 are SQVTM and ANQGSEA. This CDR3 region has 15 residues. CDR3 in DNA: TGCAGCGTTGTAGGGTCTAGCGGGGGTACAGATACGCAGTATTTT. Translation gives CSVVGSSGGTDTQYF.